The text below deals with one T cell receptor beta chain. Stability of Graves' hyperthyroidism was defined as absent ophthalmopathy progression within 18 months. The patients, who ranged from 18 to 65 in age, presented with newly diagnosed hyperthyroidism lasting under 2 months. PBMCs were derived from 7.5 to 10 ml fresh peripheral blood. The sample is drawn from a study of T cells in Graves' hyperthyroidism and ophthalmopathy. This CDR3 spans 18 amino acids. The V gene's germline CDR1 is KGHDR and CDR2 SFDVKD. Trimming at V came to 4 bases and at J to 7 bases, leaving 10 bases not matched to a gene. Regions amplified from RNA transcripts were the TCR beta CDR3 regions. The TCR CDR3 first-round RT-PCR relied on the HTBI primer set. MiXCR was run by TCRdb on the multiplex PCR reads, yielding one entry per CDR3 protein. The sample holds around 560,000 distinct CDR3 sequences, approximately 15% seen once.

This TCR derives from a woman younger than 30 with Graves' hyperthyroidism. The chain joins TRBV24-1 to TRBJ2-1; TRBD2 matches 15 bases. Sequencing was done on a sample of blood. CDR3 in amino acids: CATSDSGTSGGISNEQFF. DNA of the CDR3: TGTGCCACCAGTGACTCCGGGACTAGCGGGGGGATATCAAATGAGCAGTTCTTC.